This TCR beta chain was captured by sequencing in a study of blood T cell repertoires in COVID-19. At the level of the study: Material from acute and convalescent COVID-19 was sourced from the United States, Italy and Spain. Sources were T cells, B-cell-depleted T cells, or PBMCs; the material itself was cDNA or gDNA.

The Seattle patients joined while their infection was active and were tracked longitudinally afterward. V shed 2 bases and J 9 bases; nucleotides not matched to a gene: 10. There are 17 residues in the CDR3. Germline V gives CDR1 SGHTA, CDR2 FQGTGA. Study processing details: Amplification with reference gene primers provided the estimates of nucleated cell counts. The repertoire was sequenced with immunoSEQ multiplex PCR; TCRdb's copy has only in-frame clones and lacks some. That table gives V, J and clone size, and the DNA gave D and trimming. In the table there are about 87,000 clones, 70% to 85% of which are singletons.

Source material: peripheral blood. This TCR was recovered from a woman of 80 years or more with COVID-19, enrolled during active disease. The chain combines TRBV7-3 with TRBJ1-6; 10 bases fit TRBD1. This CDR3 is CASSLAGPGQGPSPLHF. The CDR3 DNA is TGTGCCAGCAGCTTAGCGGGTCCGGGACAGGGGCCTTCACCCCTCCACTTT.